A single sample is the source of the 7 T cell receptor beta chains below, sequenced in a study of beta chain features in type 1 diabetes. All of the isolated RNA was reverse transcribed, so expressed TCRB transcripts were sequenced. Clones were sequenced by immunoSEQ multiplex PCR, and TCRdb holds only the in-frame ones, with some missing. The sample includes about 130,000 clones, nearly 9.5% seen only once; the top ten take 0.6% to 0.85%. Sequenced input: central memory CD4+ T cells from blood. The origin of the receptors is a man younger than 35 in good health.

The J gene is TRBJ1-2, the V gene TRBV30, with a possible D match to TRBD1 (5 bases). Germline V gives CDR1 GTSNPN, CDR2 SVGIG (reference sequence). The CDR3 extends over 15 amino acids. With 3 bases removed from V and 8 bases from J, the gap between germline ends came to 22 bases. CDR3 region: CAWSPDTGFLRGYTF. CDR3 DNA sequence: TGTGCCTGGAGCCCGGACACCGGGTTTCTGAGAGGCTACACCTTC. The full variable domain, completed using reference TRBV30 and TRBJ1-2, is SQTIHQWPATLVQPVGSPLSLECTVEGTSNPNLYWYRQAAGRGLQLLFYSVGIGQISSEVPQNLSASRPQDRQFILSSKKLLLSDSGFYLCAWSPDTGFLRGYTFGSGTRLTVV.

This clone came up many times. As DNA, the CDR3 is TGCAGCGCCTCAGAGCGTTATGGCTACACCTTC. Translation: CSASERYGYTF. The chain recombines TRBV29-1 with TRBJ1-2; no clear D gene. Trimming removed 7 bases from V and 5 bases from J, with 11 bases in between. The CDR3 is made up of 11 amino acids. Germline V gives CDR1 SQVTM, CDR2 ANQGSEA.

This clone has more than one count but fewer than ten. The same CDR3 is also encoded by other DNA sequences in this sample. This chain uses TRBV5-6 with TRBJ1-2; D remains unclear. Germline V gene data show CDR1 as SGHDT and CDR2 as YYEEEE. This CDR3 contains 12 residues. V was trimmed by 4 bases and J by 3 bases, leaving 7 bases between them. CDR3 sequence (DNA): TGTGCCAGCAGCGTTCGAGACTATGGCTACACCTTC. It encodes CASSVRDYGYTF.

The V gene is TRBV7-9, the J gene TRBJ2-2; TRBD1 aligns across 7 bases. Per germline, CDR1 SEHNR and CDR2 FQNEAQ (reference sequence). This CDR3 has 18 amino acids. V was clipped by 5 bases and J by 4 bases; unmatched bases: 16. The DNA of the CDR3 is TGTGCCAGCAGCCCCCCGCAGCGACAGGGTCGGATCACCGGGGAGCTGTTTTTT. Amino acids: CASSPPQRQGRITGELFF.

This clone was seen a handful of times. The chain links TRBV4-3 to TRBJ1-2; D perhaps matches TRBD1 (6 bases). The V end was cut by 5 bases, the J end by 3 bases, with 13 bases between. The CDR3 is 14 residues long. Germline V CDR1 and CDR2: LGHNA, YSLEER. This CDR3 is CASSEHRVDYGYTF. The CDR3 DNA reads TGCGCCAGCAGCGAACACAGGGTTGACTATGGCTACACCTTC.

This clone was seen a few times. V and J are TRBV11-2 and TRBJ2-7, with TRBD1 matching over 8 bases. The ends lost 5 bases at V and 2 bases at J; junction bases unmatched: 8. Germline loops: CDR1 SGHAT, CDR2 FQNNGV. CDR3 size: 15 residues. The CDR3 DNA reads TGTGCCAGCAGCCGGGAGACAGGGGTAACCTACGAGCAGTACTTC. This translates into CASSRETGVTYEQYF. Combining the CDR3 with reference TRBV11-2 and TRBJ2-7 gives the whole variable domain EAGVAQSPRYKIIEKRQSVAFWCNPISGHATLYWYQQILGQGPKLLIQFQNNGVVDDSQLPKDRFSAERLKGVDSTLKIQPAKLEDSAVYLCASSRETGVTYEQYFGPGTRLTVT.

The V and J genes are TRBV15 and TRBJ1-6, with D perhaps matching TRBD1 (5 bases). From germline, CDR1 is LNHNV and CDR2 YYDKDF (reference sequence). V lost 1 base to trimming and J lost 10 bases, with 11 bases between them. This CDR3 spans 14 amino acids. CDR3 nucleotides: TGTGCCACCAGCAGAGCCAGGGCGTCATCACCCCTCCACTTT. Its translation: CATSRARASSPLHF. Variable domain in full (rest from reference TRBV15 and TRBJ1-6): DAMVIQNPRYQVTQFGKPVTLSCSQTLNHNVMYWYQQKSSQAPKLLFHYYDKDFNNEADTPDNFQSRRPNTSFCFLDIRSPGLGDTAMYLCATSRARASSPLHFGNGTRLTVT.